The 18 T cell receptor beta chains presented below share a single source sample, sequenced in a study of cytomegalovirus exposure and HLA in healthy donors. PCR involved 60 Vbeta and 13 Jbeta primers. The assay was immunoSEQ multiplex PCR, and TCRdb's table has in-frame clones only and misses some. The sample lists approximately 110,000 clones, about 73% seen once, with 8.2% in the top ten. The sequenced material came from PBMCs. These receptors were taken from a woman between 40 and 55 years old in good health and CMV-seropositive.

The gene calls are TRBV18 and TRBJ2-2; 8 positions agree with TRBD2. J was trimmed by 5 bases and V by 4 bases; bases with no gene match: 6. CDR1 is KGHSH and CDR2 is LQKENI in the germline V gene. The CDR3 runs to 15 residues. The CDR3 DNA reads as TGTGCCAGCTCACGCCGGGGGGGAAGGACCGGGGAGCTGTTTTTT. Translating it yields CASSRRGGRTGELFF.

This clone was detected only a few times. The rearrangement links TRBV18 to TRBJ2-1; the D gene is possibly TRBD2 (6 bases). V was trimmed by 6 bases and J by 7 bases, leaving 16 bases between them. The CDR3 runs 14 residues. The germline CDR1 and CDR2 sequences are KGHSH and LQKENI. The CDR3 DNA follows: TGTGCCAGCTCGGCCGGCTCTGGAGGGAATGAGCAGTTCTTC. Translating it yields CASSAGSGGNEQFF.

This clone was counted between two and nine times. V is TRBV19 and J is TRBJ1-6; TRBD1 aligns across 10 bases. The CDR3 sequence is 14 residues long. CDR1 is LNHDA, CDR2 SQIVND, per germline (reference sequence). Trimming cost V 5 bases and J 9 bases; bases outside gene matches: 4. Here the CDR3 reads CASSWDRGGSPLHF. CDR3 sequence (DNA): TGTGCCAGTAGTTGGGACAGGGGCGGTTCACCCCTCCACTTT.

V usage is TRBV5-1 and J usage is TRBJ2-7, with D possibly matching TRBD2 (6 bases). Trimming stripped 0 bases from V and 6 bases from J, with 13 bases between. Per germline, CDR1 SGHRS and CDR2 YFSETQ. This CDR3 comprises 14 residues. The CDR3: CASSLERDSSEQYF. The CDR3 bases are TGCGCCAGCAGCTTGGAAAGGGACTCGAGCGAGCAGTACTTC.

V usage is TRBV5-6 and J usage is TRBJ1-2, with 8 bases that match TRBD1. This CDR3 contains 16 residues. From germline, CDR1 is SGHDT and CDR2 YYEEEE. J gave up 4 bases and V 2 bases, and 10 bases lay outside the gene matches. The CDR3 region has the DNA TGTGCCAGCAGCTTTAGCCAGGGGGCCTTCACCTATGGCTACACCTTC. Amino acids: CASSFSQGAFTYGYTF.

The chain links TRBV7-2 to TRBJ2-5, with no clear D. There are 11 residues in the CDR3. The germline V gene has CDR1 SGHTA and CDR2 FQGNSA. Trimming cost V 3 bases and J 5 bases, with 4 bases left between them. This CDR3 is CASSFLETQYF. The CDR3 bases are TGTGCCAGCAGCTTCCTCGAGACCCAGTACTTC.

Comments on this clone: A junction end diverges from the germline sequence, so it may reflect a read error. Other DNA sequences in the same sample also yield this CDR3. The CDR3: CASSLGSGGTEAFF. In DNA, the CDR3 is TGCGCCAGCAGCTTGGGCTCGGGGGGGACTGAAGCCTTCTTT. This chain connects TRBV5-1 to TRBJ1-1, with D possibly TRBD1 on 5 matching bases. This CDR3 comprises 14 residues. From germline, CDR1 is SGHRS and CDR2 YFSETQ.

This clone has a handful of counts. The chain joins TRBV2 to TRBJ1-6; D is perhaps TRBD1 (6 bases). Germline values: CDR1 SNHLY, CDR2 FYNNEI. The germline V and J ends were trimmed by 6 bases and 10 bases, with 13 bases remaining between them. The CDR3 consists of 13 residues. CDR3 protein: CASSPRGRSPLHF. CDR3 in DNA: TGTGCCAGCAGCCCCAGGGGCAGATCACCCCTCCACTTT.

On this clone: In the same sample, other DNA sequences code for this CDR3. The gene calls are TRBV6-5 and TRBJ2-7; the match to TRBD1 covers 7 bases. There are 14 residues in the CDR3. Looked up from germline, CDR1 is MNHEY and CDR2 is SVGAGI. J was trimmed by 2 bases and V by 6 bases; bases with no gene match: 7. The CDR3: CASSYTGQAYEQYF. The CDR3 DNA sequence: TGTGCCAGCAGCTACACCGGACAGGCCTACGAGCAGTACTTC.

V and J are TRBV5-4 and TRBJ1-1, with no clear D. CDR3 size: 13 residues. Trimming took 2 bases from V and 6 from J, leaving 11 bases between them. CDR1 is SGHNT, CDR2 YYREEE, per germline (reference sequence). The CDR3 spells CASSFAPGAEAFF. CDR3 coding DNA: TGTGCCAGCAGCTTCGCCCCGGGTGCTGAAGCTTTCTTT.

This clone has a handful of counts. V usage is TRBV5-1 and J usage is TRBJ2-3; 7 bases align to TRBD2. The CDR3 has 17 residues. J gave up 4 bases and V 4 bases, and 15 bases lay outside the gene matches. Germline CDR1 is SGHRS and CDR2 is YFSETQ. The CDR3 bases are TGCGCCAGCAGCCTTGGACTAGTCGATGGTTCCGCAGATACGCAGTATTTT. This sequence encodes CASSLGLVDGSADTQYF.

DNA for the CDR3: TGCGCCAGCAGCTTGGGACAGGGGTTTTCTGAAGCTTTCTTT. The encoded protein is CASSLGQGFSEAFF. The chain links TRBV5-1 to TRBJ1-1; the match to TRBD1 covers 8 bases. The V gene's germline CDR1 is SGHRS and CDR2 YFSETQ. The CDR3 covers 14 residues. J was trimmed by 6 bases and V by 0 bases; bases with no gene match: 4.

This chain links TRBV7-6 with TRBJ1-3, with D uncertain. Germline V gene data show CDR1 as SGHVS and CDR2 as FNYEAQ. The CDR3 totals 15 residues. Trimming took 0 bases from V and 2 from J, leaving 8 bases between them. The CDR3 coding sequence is TGTGCCAGCAGCTTAGCCGGGTCTACTGGAAACACCATATATTTT. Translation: CASSLAGSTGNTIYF. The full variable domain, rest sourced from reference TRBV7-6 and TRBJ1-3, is GAGVSQSPRYKVTKRGQDVALRCDPISGHVSLYWYRQALGQGPEFLTYFNYEAQQDKSGLPNDRFSAERPEGSISTLTIQRTEQRDSAMYRCASSLAGSTGNTIYFGEGSWLTVV.

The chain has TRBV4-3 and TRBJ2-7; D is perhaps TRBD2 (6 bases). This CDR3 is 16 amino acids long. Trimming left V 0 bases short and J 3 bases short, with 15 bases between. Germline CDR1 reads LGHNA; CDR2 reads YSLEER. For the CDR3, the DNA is TGCGCCAGCAGCCAAGAGGCCGGGACTCAGCTCTACGAGCAGTACTTC. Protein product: CASSQEAGTQLYEQYF.

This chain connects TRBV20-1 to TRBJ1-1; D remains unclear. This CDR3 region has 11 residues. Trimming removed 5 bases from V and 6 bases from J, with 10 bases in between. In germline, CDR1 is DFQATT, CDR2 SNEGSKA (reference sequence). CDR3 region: CSAPREAEAFF. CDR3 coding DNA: TGCAGTGCTCCCCGGGAAGCTGAAGCTTTCTTT.

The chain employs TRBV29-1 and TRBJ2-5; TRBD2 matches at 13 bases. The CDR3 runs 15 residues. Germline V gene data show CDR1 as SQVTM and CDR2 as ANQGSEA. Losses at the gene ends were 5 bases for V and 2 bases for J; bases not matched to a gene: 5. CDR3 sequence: CSVPGLAGVQETQYF. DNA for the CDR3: TGCAGCGTTCCCGGACTAGCGGGGGTTCAAGAGACCCAGTACTTC.

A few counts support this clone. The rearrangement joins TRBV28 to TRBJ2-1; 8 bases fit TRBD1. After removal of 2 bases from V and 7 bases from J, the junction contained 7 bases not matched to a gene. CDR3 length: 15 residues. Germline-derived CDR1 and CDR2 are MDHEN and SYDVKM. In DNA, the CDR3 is TGTGCCAGCAGTTTAAGGCCAGGGGGCACAAATGAGCAGTTCTTC. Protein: CASSLRPGGTNEQFF.

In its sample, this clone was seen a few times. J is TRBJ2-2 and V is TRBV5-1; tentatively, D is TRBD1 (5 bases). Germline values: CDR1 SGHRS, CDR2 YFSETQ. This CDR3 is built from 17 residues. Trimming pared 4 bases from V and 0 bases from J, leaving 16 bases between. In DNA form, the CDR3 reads TGCGCCAGCAGCCTCCTCCTACAGGTCGCGAACACCGGGGAGCTGTTTTTT. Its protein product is CASSLLLQVANTGELFF.